Presented here are 9 T cell receptor beta chains from one specimen sequenced in a study of blood T cell repertoires in COVID-19. Libraries were prepared by immunoSEQ multiplex PCR; TCRdb keeps only in-frame clonotypes and omits some of them. The table has 30,000 to 40,000 clones, around 90% seen once. Sequencing was carried out using peripheral blood. The receptors originated from a human donor in a cohort sampled during active COVID-19.

This sequence joins TRBV7-8 and TRBJ1-2; 7 bases line up with TRBD1. Trimming cost V 1 base and J 5 bases; bases outside gene matches: 4. The CDR3 length is 14 residues. In germline, CDR1 is SGHVS, CDR2 FQNEAQ. CDR3 DNA: TGTGCCAGCAGCTTAGACGGCAGGGGGTATGGCTACACCTTC. Its translation: CASSLDGRGYGYTF.

The rearrangement uses TRBV5-1 and TRBJ1-1; 9 nucleotides line up with TRBD1. The length of the CDR3 is 15 residues. Germline CDR1 SGHRS, CDR2 YFSETQ. The trim removed 4 bases at V and 0 bases at J, leaving 4 bases unmatched. The CDR3 loop is CASSRYRGLNTEAFF. CDR3 sequence (DNA): TGCGCCAGCAGCAGGTACAGGGGGCTGAACACTGAAGCTTTCTTT. The full variable domain, in which reference TRBV5-1 and TRBJ1-1 provide the parts outside the CDR3, is KAGVTQTPRYLIKTRGQQVTLSCSPISGHRSVSWYQQTPGQGLQFLFEYFSETQRNKGNFPGRFSGRQFSNSRSEMNVSTLELGDSALYLCASSRYRGLNTEAFFGQGTRLTVV.

V usage is TRBV4-3 and J usage is TRBJ2-2; 8 positions agree with TRBD2. This CDR3 region has 14 residues. J gave up 2 bases and V 9 bases, and 5 bases lay outside the gene matches. Germline V lookup: CDR1 LGHNA, CDR2 YSLEER. The DNA of the CDR3 is TGCGCCAGTGCCTGGACTAGCAACACCGGGGAGCTGTTTTTT. Its translation: CASAWTSNTGELFF.

This chain joins TRBV29-1 and TRBJ1-3; D might be TRBD1 (5 bases). The germline V gene encodes CDR1 SQVTM and CDR2 ANQGSEA. The V end was cut by 3 bases, the J end by 2 bases, with 8 bases between. The CDR3 is made up of 13 amino acids. CDR3 region: CSVEQGTGNTIYF. Here the CDR3 DNA reads TGCAGCGTTGAGCAGGGCACTGGAAACACCATATATTTT.

The V gene is TRBV6-4, the J gene TRBJ2-1; 10 nucleotides agree with TRBD2. V was clipped by 5 bases and J by 8 bases; unmatched bases: 6. The CDR3 contains 14 residues. Germline V gene sequence: CDR1 MRHNA, CDR2 SNTAGT. The CDR3 DNA reads TGTGCCAGCAGTCGGAGCGGGGGGGACCATGAGCAGTTCTTC. This gives the protein CASSRSGGDHEQFF.

The chain joins TRBV27 to TRBJ2-1; 9 nucleotides align to TRBD2. Losses at the gene ends were 1 base for V and 6 bases for J; bases not matched to a gene: 7. CDR1 and CDR2 (germline): MNHEY, SMNVEV (reference sequence). The CDR3 is made up of 16 amino acids. In DNA, the CDR3 is TGTGCCAGCAGTTTATTCTCTAGCGGGACCGGCAATGAGCAGTTCTTC. It is translated as CASSLFSSGTGNEQFF.

This chain links TRBV14 with TRBJ2-3; D remains unclear. The CDR3 covers 15 residues. The germline V and J ends were trimmed by 4 bases and 4 bases, with 15 bases remaining between them. The germline V gene has CDR1 SGHDN and CDR2 FVKESK. The CDR3 bases are TGTGCCAGCAGCCCCTCAGGCCGGTGGTCAGATACGCAGTATTTT. It translates to CASSPSGRWSDTQYF.

V is TRBV28 and J is TRBJ2-7; 7 bases are shared with TRBD1. CDR1 and CDR2 from the germline V gene are MDHEN and SYDVKM. The CDR3 length is 13 residues. Trimming removed 7 bases from V and 3 bases from J; junction bases left unmatched: 6. CDR3 region: CASTTGTDYEQYF. DNA for the CDR3: TGTGCCAGCACGACGGGGACAGACTACGAGCAGTACTTC.

Here the CDR3 reads CASSPGQGSYNEQFF. CDR3 DNA sequence: TGTGCCAGCTCACCAGGACAGGGGTCCTACAATGAGCAGTTCTTC. The V call is TRBV18, the J call TRBJ2-1; 9 bases are a match to TRBD1. Germline values: CDR1 KGHSH, CDR2 LQKENI. The CDR3 extends over 15 amino acids. The ends lost 2 bases at V and 1 base at J; junction bases unmatched: 0.